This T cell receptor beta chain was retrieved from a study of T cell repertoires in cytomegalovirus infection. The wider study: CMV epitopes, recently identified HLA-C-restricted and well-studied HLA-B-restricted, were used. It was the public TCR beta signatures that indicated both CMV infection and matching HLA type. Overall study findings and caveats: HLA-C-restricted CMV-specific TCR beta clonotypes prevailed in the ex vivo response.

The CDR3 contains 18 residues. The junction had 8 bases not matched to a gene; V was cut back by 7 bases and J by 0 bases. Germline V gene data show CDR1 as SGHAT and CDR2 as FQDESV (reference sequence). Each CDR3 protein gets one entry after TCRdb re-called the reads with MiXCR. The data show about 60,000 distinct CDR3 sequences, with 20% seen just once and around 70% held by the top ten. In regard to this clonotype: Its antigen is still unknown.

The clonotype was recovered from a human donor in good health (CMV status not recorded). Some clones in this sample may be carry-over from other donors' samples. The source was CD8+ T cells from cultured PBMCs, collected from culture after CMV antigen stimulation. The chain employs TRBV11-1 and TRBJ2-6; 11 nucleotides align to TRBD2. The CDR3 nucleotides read TGTGCCAGCACGACTAGCGGGGCTTACTTCTCTGGGGCCAACGTCCTGACTTTC. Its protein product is CASTTSGAYFSGANVLTF.